This T cell receptor (beta chain) was obtained from a study of vaccination and CD4 T cells after COVID-19. The V and J ends lost 6 bases and 3 bases, in that order; junction bases with no gene match: 9. Germline V gene data show CDR1 as SQVTM and CDR2 as ANQGSEA. The CDR3 runs 14 residues. Points on this clonotype: Its antigen remains unknown.

Treatment specified: roughly 10-day PBMC culture with coronavirus spike peptide pools or control peptides (ViraFEST assay). TCRs were sequenced by ViraFEST after antigen-specific T cells had been expanded with peptide pools. An Oncomine TCR Beta short-read assay was used to sequence the DNA from cultured CD4+ T cells. TCRdb analysed the PCR reads with MiXCR anew, one entry per CDR3 protein. The sample records about 14,000 distinct CDR3 sequences, 55% to 80% being singletons. The sequence was collected from a human donor who had recovered from COVID-19. Material for sequencing was CD4+ T cells from blood, cultured in vitro. This chain links TRBV29-1 with TRBJ1-2; 8 nucleotides align to TRBD1. DNA for the CDR3: TGCAGCGTCGCGACAGGGGCCGGGGACTATGGCTACACCTTC. Translated, it gives CSVATGAGDYGYTF. Filled out from reference TRBV29-1 and TRBJ1-2, the complete variable domain reads SAVISQKPSRDICQRGTSLTIQCQVDSQVTMMFWYRQQPGQSLTLIATANQGSEATYESGFVIDKFPISRPNLTFSTLTVSNMSPEDSSIYLCSVATGAGDYGYTFGSGTRLTVV.